Below are 20 T cell receptor beta chains sequenced from a single sample in a study of blood T cell repertoires in COVID-19. The method was immunoSEQ multiplex PCR; TCRdb's version includes in-frame clones alone and lacks a portion of them. Among 65,000 to 80,000 clones, 82% were seen once, and the ten largest hold 21%. The specimen sequenced was peripheral blood. The receptors here all came from a human donor in a cohort sampled during active COVID-19.

In its sample, this clone was seen a few times. The chain is built from TRBV6-4 and TRBJ1-5; TRBD1 aligns across 7 bases. V was pared by 9 bases and J by 0 bases, with 5 bases of the junction left unmatched. The CDR3 has 14 residues. Germline V gene data show CDR1 as MRHNA and CDR2 as SNTAGT. DNA of the CDR3: TGTGCCAGTAGGGACAGCTATAGCAATCAGCCCCAGCATTTT. Protein sequence: CASRDSYSNQPQHF.

The gene calls are TRBV7-3 and TRBJ1-1; D call uncertain. Germline assignment: CDR1 SGHTA and CDR2 FQGTGA. CDR3 length: 14 residues. V shed 2 bases and J shed 1 base, with 8 bases lying between them. This chain's CDR3 is CASSLSAANTEAFF. In nucleotides, the CDR3 is TGTGCCAGCAGCTTATCGGCGGCGAACACTGAAGCTTTCTTT.

The chain combines TRBV19 with TRBJ1-1; TRBD1 is a possible D gene (5 bases). The germline V and J ends were trimmed by 3 bases and 1 base, with 12 bases remaining between them. This CDR3 is 15 amino acids long. CDR1 is LNHDA and CDR2 is SQIVND in the germline V gene (reference sequence). Here the CDR3 DNA reads TGTGCCAGTAGTATCCGACAGACTGAGAACACTGAAGCTTTCTTT. Its protein product is CASSIRQTENTEAFF.

The chain combines TRBV27 with TRBJ2-3; possible D gene TRBD2, 7 bases. The CDR3 loop spans 11 amino acids. The V gene's germline CDR1 is MNHEY and CDR2 SMNVEV (reference sequence). The germline V and J ends were trimmed by 8 bases and 7 bases, with 10 bases remaining between them. The CDR3 region has the DNA TGTGCCAGCGGGGGGGCATATACGCAGTATTTT. Amino acid sequence: CASGGAYTQYF.

The rearrangement links TRBV7-2 to TRBJ1-1; 9 nucleotides match TRBD1. Germline-derived CDR1 and CDR2 are SGHTA and FQGNSA. CDR3 size: 15 residues. Trimming took 1 base from V and 8 from J; bases not matched to a gene: 8. Here the CDR3 DNA reads TGTGCCAGCAGCTTAGGAGGTGGAGGACAGGGGGAAGCTTTCTTT. This codes for CASSLGGGGQGEAFF.

The rearrangement uses TRBV28 and TRBJ2-7; 9 bases align to TRBD2. V shed 6 bases and J 0 bases; nucleotides not matched to a gene: 9. The CDR3 loop spans 16 amino acids. Germline CDR1 and CDR2: MDHEN and SYDVKM. CDR3 nucleotide sequence: TGTGCCAGCAGCTCCATAAGTAGCGGGGGCTCCTACGAGCAGTACTTC. This gives the protein CASSSISSGGSYEQYF.

V is TRBV27 and J is TRBJ1-4; D possibly corresponds to TRBD1 (5 bases). This CDR3 is built from 13 residues. The germline CDR1 and CDR2 sequences are MNHEY and SMNVEV (reference sequence). V dropped 5 bases and J dropped 13 bases, with 17 bases sitting between them. CDR3 bases: TGTGCCAGCAGTCCAGGGCAAGGCTTGAGACTGTTTTTT. Translated, it gives CASSPGQGLRLFF.

The chain links TRBV27 to TRBJ1-2; 7 nucleotides agree with TRBD1. The ends lost 6 bases at V and 5 bases at J; junction bases unmatched: 9. The CDR3 runs to 14 residues. Germline V gene lookup returns CDR1 MNHEY and CDR2 SMNVEV (reference sequence). CDR3 loop: CASSAGQSLYGYTF. DNA for the CDR3: TGTGCCAGCAGCGCGGGACAGAGTCTTTATGGCTACACCTTC.

The rearrangement joins TRBV6-5 to TRBJ1-3; D uncertain. This CDR3 is 13 amino acids long. From germline, CDR1 is MNHEY and CDR2 SVGAGI. V lost 6 bases to trimming and J lost 3 bases, with 9 bases between them. The CDR3 spells CASREGGGNTIYF. CDR3 sequence (DNA): TGTGCCAGCAGAGAGGGTGGTGGAAACACCATATATTTT.

The genes are TRBV28 and TRBJ2-3; D gene unclear. Trimming took off 5 bases at V and 6 bases at J, with 12 bases between the two ends. The CDR3 is 13 residues long. Germline CDR1 reads MDHEN; CDR2 reads SYDVKM. The DNA for the CDR3 is TGTGCCAGCAGTCCCATAGCACGGGATACGCAGTATTTT. This codes for CASSPIARDTQYF.

This clone was observed a handful of times. This chain joins TRBV6-6 and TRBJ1-5, with D maybe TRBD1 (6 bases). With 7 bases removed from V and 4 bases from J, the gap between germline ends came to 17 bases. Germline values: CDR1 MNHNY, CDR2 SVGAGI (reference sequence). The CDR3 extends over 15 amino acids. The CDR3 DNA reads as TGTGCCAGCAAAGGGACACAACGAGGGAATCAGCCCCAGCATTTT. This encodes CASKGTQRGNQPQHF.

This chain uses TRBV3-1 (or the pseudogene TRBV3-2) with TRBJ2-5; no reliable D call. CDR1 and CDR2 from the germline V gene are LGHDT and YNNKEL (reference sequence). The CDR3 sequence is 14 residues long. The ends were cut back, 3 bases at V and 3 bases at J, with 11 bases in the middle. CDR3: CASSHLGQEETQYF. The CDR3 region has the DNA TGTGCCAGCAGCCATCTGGGCCAGGAAGAGACCCAGTACTTC.

The chain recombines TRBV27 with TRBJ2-5; TRBD2 matches 7 bases. Trimming at V came to 2 bases and at J to 7 bases, leaving 4 bases not matched to a gene. CDR1 is MNHEY and CDR2 is SMNVEV in the germline V gene (reference sequence). CDR3 length equals 13 residues. The CDR3 loop reads CASSLGQRGTQYF. In DNA form, the CDR3 reads TGTGCCAGCAGTTTAGGGCAGCGGGGGACCCAGTACTTC.

The J gene is TRBJ1-4, the V gene TRBV19, with TRBD1 identical over 9 bases. The CDR3 is made up of 16 amino acids. In germline, CDR1 is LNHDA, CDR2 SQIVND (reference sequence). V shed 2 bases and J 1 base; nucleotides not matched to a gene: 2. The chain's CDR3 is CASSITTGGTNEKLFF. Here the CDR3 DNA reads TGTGCCAGTAGTATAACGACAGGGGGAACTAATGAAAAACTGTTTTTT.

This clone appeared a single time. The CDR3 loop reads CATSRNPTTYTGELFF. The CDR3 nucleotides are TGTGCCACCAGCAGAAACCCGACAACCTATACCGGGGAGCTGTTTTTT. The chain has TRBV15 and TRBJ2-2, with D uncertain. The CDR3 contains 16 residues. Per the germline V gene, CDR1 is LNHNV and CDR2 is YYDKDF (reference sequence). V was shortened by 2 bases and J by 5 bases, with 15 bases between the two germline ends.

This chain links TRBV7-9 with TRBJ1-1; D gene uncertain. The CDR3 is made up of 14 amino acids. CDR1 is SEHNR and CDR2 is FQNEAQ in the germline V gene (reference sequence). Deletions cut 3 bases from V and 4 bases from J, with 12 bases between. The DNA of the CDR3 is TGTGCCAGCAGCTTTCTGGGGAGAGGCACTGAAGCTTTCTTT. As protein: CASSFLGRGTEAFF. The whole variable domain, remainder taken from reference TRBV7-9 and TRBJ1-1, is DTGVSQNPRHKITKRGQNVTFRCDPISEHNRLYWYRQTLGQGPEFLTYFQNEAQLEKSRLLSDRFSAERPKGSFSTLEIQRTEQGDSAMYLCASSFLGRGTEAFFGQGTRLTVV.

The chain couples TRBV14 to TRBJ1-6; D not resolved. V was cut by 1 base and J by 15 bases, with 7 bases left in between. The CDR3 runs 11 residues. CDR1 and CDR2 from the germline V gene are SGHDN and FVKESK. CDR3 sequence: CASSQGLNLHF. The CDR3 DNA reads as TGTGCCAGCAGCCAAGGGCTGAACCTCCACTTT. The full variable domain, completed using reference TRBV14 and TRBJ1-6, is EAGVTQFPSHSVIEKGQTVTLRCDPISGHDNLYWYRRVMGKEIKFLLHFVKESKQDESGMPNNRFLAERTGGTYSTLKVQPAELEDSGVYFCASSQGLNLHFGNGTRLTVT.

The chain recombines TRBV5-4 with TRBJ2-5, with a weak D call TRBD1 (6 bases). Trimming pared 1 base from V and 5 bases from J, leaving 9 bases between. The CDR3 runs 13 residues. The germline CDR1 and CDR2 sequences are SGHNT and YYREEE (reference sequence). In DNA, the CDR3 is TGTGCCAGCAGCTTGCGGGACACGGAGACCCAGTACTTC. As protein: CASSLRDTETQYF. The full variable domain, with the rest looked up from reference TRBV5-4 and TRBJ2-5, is ETGVTQSPTHLIKTRGQQVTLRCSSQSGHNTVSWYQQALGQGPQFIFQYYREEENGRGNFPPRFSGLQFPNYSSELNVNALELDDSALYLCASSLRDTETQYFGPGTRLLVL.

This chain uses TRBV6-5 with TRBJ2-7, with D maybe TRBD1 (5 bases). The CDR3 extends over 15 amino acids. V was cut by 5 bases and J by 5 bases, with 19 bases left in between. Germline lookup yields CDR1 MNHEY and CDR2 SVGAGI. CDR3 nucleotide sequence: TGTGCCAGCAGTCTTTATGACAGATCGCTTAACGAGCAGTACTTC. Protein product: CASSLYDRSLNEQYF.

This chain connects TRBV6-4 to TRBJ1-6, with 7 bases identical to TRBD1. The CDR3 is 13 amino acids. Trimming at V came to 3 bases and at J to 9 bases, leaving 2 bases not matched to a gene. Germline V gene sequence: CDR1 MRHNA, CDR2 SNTAGT. The CDR3 loop is CASSEQGGSPLHF. CDR3 DNA sequence: TGTGCCAGCAGTGAGCAGGGGGGTTCACCCCTCCACTTT.